This TCR beta chain was found in a study of blood T cell repertoires in COVID-19. Study-wide context: The samples span acute and convalescent COVID-19 from the United States, Italy and Spain. Sources were T cells, B-cell-depleted T cells, or PBMCs; the material itself was cDNA or gDNA.

In the source study's methods: Researchers report that nucleated cell counts were estimated from reference gene primer amplification. Assay: immunoSEQ multiplex PCR; the TCRdb copy retains only in-frame clones and omits some. From that table come the V and J calls and clone size; the DNA was used to work out D and trimming. The table lists some 180,000 clones, approximately 91% of them singletons. The germline CDR1 and CDR2 sequences are MNHEY and SMNVEV (reference sequence). The CDR3 is 14 residues long. J lost 4 bases, V lost 6 bases, and 6 bases had no gene match. Sequencing was performed on peripheral blood. This clonotype originated in a man aged 18 to 29 with COVID-19, enrolled during active disease. The chain combines TRBV27 with TRBJ1-5; 7 positions match TRBD1. For the CDR3, the DNA is TGTGCCAGCAGGAACAGGGGAAGGAATCAGCCCCAGCATTTT. Amino acid sequence: CASRNRGRNQPQHF.